The rows below give T cell receptor beta chains drawn from one sample of a study of shared clonotypes between healthy human individuals. Clones were read by immunoSEQ multiplex PCR, and TCRdb kept only the in-frame ones, dropping some. The table has about 1 million clones, approximately 68% seen once. The sample comprised memory CD4+ T cells sorted from blood. These receptor sequences come from a man aged 18 to 29 in good health. CDR3s include the opening cysteine and the closing phenylalanine or tryptophan. The order of the fields is clone size, J gene, D gene, V gene, CDR3 protein, CDR3 DNA. The D gene is left open where the match is weak. Part of the rows lack a size; the others show once, few, many or a class for expanded clones.

many | TRBJ1-6 | NA | TRBV28 | CASSLGTGNRGSPLHF | TGTGCCAGCAGTTTAGGAACCGGGAACCGCGGTTCACCCCTCCACTTT
NA | TRBJ2-1 | TRBD1 | TRBV18 | CASSPPMGQGPYNEQFF | TGTGCCAGCTCACCACCGATGGGACAGGGTCCCTACAATGAGCAGTTCTTC
NA | TRBJ2-4 | TRBD1 | TRBV4-1 | CASSQAGQANIQYF | TGCGCCAGCAGCCAGGCCGGACAGGCAAACATTCAGTACTTC
once | TRBJ2-7 | NA | TRBV2 | CASSGEGGSYEQYF | TGTGCCAGCAGTGGGGAAGGGGGCTCCTACGAGCAGTACTTC
NA | TRBJ2-6 | NA | TRBV15 | CATDHSSGANVLTF | TGTGCCACCGACCATAGCTCTGGGGCCAACGTCCTGACTTTC
NA | TRBJ2-5 | TRBD1 | TRBV11-3 | CASSSGQKETQYF | TGTGCCAGCAGCTCGGGACAGAAAGAGACCCAGTACTTC
NA | TRBJ2-5 | NA | TRBV5-1 | CASSLNLVETQYF | TGCGCCAGCAGCTTGAACCTGGTGGAGACCCAGTACTTC
NA | TRBJ1-4 | TRBD1 | TRBV5-1 | CASSPGGPAEKLFF | TGCGCCAGCAGCCCAGGGGGTCCGGCAGAAAAACTGTTTTTT
few | TRBJ2-3 | NA | TRBV5-8 | CASSLRSSSTDTQYF | TGTGCCAGCAGCTTGCGGAGTTCTAGCACAGATACGCAGTATTTT
NA | TRBJ1-2 | TRBD1 | TRBV2 | CASTRQGPGDTF | TGTGCCAGCACTAGACAGGGACCGGGCGACACCTTC
NA | TRBJ2-7 | TRBD2 | TRBV4-3 | CASSQGGGSGGYEQYF | TGCGCCAGCAGCCAAGGGGGGGGGAGCGGTGGCTACGAGCAGTACTTC
NA | TRBJ1-1 | TRBD1 | TRBV11-2 | CASSFRDSAEAFF | TGTGCCAGCAGCTTCCGGGACAGCGCTGAAGCTTTCTTT
NA | TRBJ1-1 | NA | TRBV5-4 | CASSLTQITEAFF | TGTGCCAGCAGCTTGACGCAGATCACTGAAGCTTTCTTT